These 29 T cell receptor beta chains were sequenced from one sample in a study of blood T cell repertoires in COVID-19. TCRdb's table, derived via immunoSEQ multiplex PCR, lists solely in-frame clones and lacks some. The sample shows fewer than 350,000 clones, around 86% of them seen only once. Sequenced sample: PBMCs or T cells enriched from blood (not recorded which). These receptors originate from a woman in her thirties or forties with acute COVID-19.

DNA of the CDR3: TGTGCCAGCTCACCAACAAGGACTCCTAACTATGGCTACACCTTC. Its protein is CASSPTRTPNYGYTF. This sequence joins TRBV18 and TRBJ1-2; D is unclear. The germline V gene has CDR1 KGHSH and CDR2 LQKENI. Trimming stripped 2 bases from V and 0 bases from J, with 10 bases between. The CDR3 has 15 amino acids.

The rearrangement uses TRBV2 and TRBJ2-1, with 12 bases aligning to TRBD2. The ends lost 4 bases at V and 9 bases at J; junction bases unmatched: 10. CDR3 length: 16 residues. Germline V lookup: CDR1 SNHLY, CDR2 FYNNEI. DNA of the CDR3: TGTGCCAGCAGTGCTAGCGGGGGGGCGGATTGGAGTGAGCAGTTCTTC. This gives the protein CASSASGGADWSEQFF.

The J gene is TRBJ2-7, the V gene TRBV28, with D possibly matching TRBD2 (10 bases). Germline V gene data show CDR1 as MDHEN and CDR2 as SYDVKM. V was cut by 5 bases and J by 5 bases, with 37 bases left in between. The CDR3 runs to 21 residues. For the CDR3, the DNA is TGTGCCAGCAGTCACCCACGGGACAGGGTAGGAGCGGGGGGGCCAGAGCACGAGCAGTACTTC. Its protein is CASSHPRDRVGAGGPEHEQYF.

This chain uses TRBV2 with TRBJ2-7; D possibly corresponds to TRBD1 (6 bases). The CDR3 length is 16 residues. V was shortened by 4 bases and J by 0 bases, with 16 bases between the two germline ends. Germline V gene lookup returns CDR1 SNHLY and CDR2 FYNNEI. In nucleotides, the CDR3 is TGTGCCAGCAGTGTTAGGATTTCGGACAGCTCCTACGAGCAGTACTTC. This sequence encodes CASSVRISDSSYEQYF. The entire variable domain, with the rest obtained from reference TRBV2 and TRBJ2-7, is as follows: EPEVTQTPSHQVTQMGQEVILRCVPISNHLYFYWYRQILGQKVEFLVSFYNNEISEKSEIFDDQFSVERPDGSNFTLKIRSTKLEDSAMYFCASSVRISDSSYEQYFGPGTRLTVT.

CDR3 protein: CASRRTSGTDTQYF. The CDR3 bases are TGTGCCAGCAGGCGGACTAGCGGGACAGATACGCAGTATTTT. V gene TRBV3-1 (or the pseudogene TRBV3-2) combines with J gene TRBJ2-3, with 11 bases fitting TRBD2. Germline CDR1 and CDR2: LGHDT and YNNKEL (reference sequence). The CDR3 consists of 14 residues. The V segment lost 6 bases and the J segment 3 bases; nucleotides outside the gene matches: 2.

This clone was recorded a few times. The V and J genes are TRBV29-1 and TRBJ1-2; TRBD1 agrees at 7 bases. CDR3 length: 14 residues. Looked up from germline, CDR1 is SQVTM and CDR2 is ANQGSEA. The trim removed 1 base at V and 3 bases at J, leaving 5 bases unmatched. The CDR3 loop is CSVEGGGAHYGYTF. CDR3 coding DNA: TGCAGCGTTGAAGGAGGGGGCGCCCACTATGGCTACACCTTC.

The chain carries TRBV6-2 or TRBV6-3 and TRBJ1-1, with D tentatively TRBD1 (6 bases). Germline lookup yields CDR1 MNHEY and CDR2 SVGEGT. V lost 5 bases and J 10 bases, leaving 11 bases between the germline ends. The CDR3 has 11 residues. CDR3 DNA sequence: TGTGCCAGCAGTGAGACAGGAACAGCTTTCTTT. This gives the protein CASSETGTAFF.

The chain employs TRBV7-4 and TRBJ1-1; tentative D call: TRBD1 (6 bases). The CDR3 loop spans 15 amino acids. In germline, CDR1 is SGHVT, CDR2 SQSDAQ. V lost 7 bases to trimming and J lost 5 bases, with 20 bases between them. Here the CDR3 reads CASNQRGARETEAFF. In DNA, the CDR3 is TGTGCCAGCAACCAGCGGGGGGCTCGCGAAACTGAAGCTTTCTTT.

This rearrangement joins TRBV9 to TRBJ1-4, with D possibly TRBD1 on 6 matching bases. Looked up from germline, CDR1 is SGDLS and CDR2 is YYNGEE. With 0 bases removed from V and 11 bases from J, the gap between germline ends came to 11 bases. There are 13 residues in the CDR3. The CDR3 DNA reads as TGTGCCAGCAGCGTAGCTAGGGGGACGAAACTGTTTTTT. It is translated as CASSVARGTKLFF.

The chain carries TRBV13 and TRBJ2-2, with 10 bases identical to TRBD2. This CDR3 contains 16 residues. The V gene end was trimmed by 1 base and the J gene end by 7 bases; junction bases not matched to a gene: 6. The germline V gene has CDR1 PRHDT and CDR2 FYEKMQ (reference sequence). This chain's CDR3 is CASSLELAGRNGELFF. The CDR3 DNA follows: TGTGCCAGCAGCTTAGAACTAGCGGGGCGAAACGGGGAGCTGTTTTTT.

J is TRBJ2-1 and V is TRBV13, with TRBD2 matching over 14 bases. The CDR3 runs to 18 residues. Germline loops: CDR1 PRHDT, CDR2 FYEKMQ (reference sequence). V shed 4 bases and J 5 bases; nucleotides not matched to a gene: 10. CDR3 DNA: TGTGCCAGCAGCTCCGTTAAGGAGGGACTAGCGGGGGACAATGAGCAGTTCTTC. Translation: CASSSVKEGLAGDNEQFF.

The chain employs TRBV7-8 and TRBJ1-1, with D tentatively TRBD1 (5 bases). The CDR3 is made up of 15 amino acids. Germline V gives CDR1 SGHVS, CDR2 FQNEAQ. Trimming left V 4 bases short and J 1 base short, with 13 bases between. In nucleotides, the CDR3 is TGTGCCAGCAGCTCCGGCGGGGGGTCGAACACTGAAGCTTTCTTT. Encoded protein: CASSSGGGSNTEAFF.

The chain combines TRBV2 with TRBJ1-1; no reliable D call. CDR1 is SNHLY, CDR2 FYNNEI, per germline. The CDR3 is 14 residues long. The V end was cut by 0 bases, the J end by 1 base, with 6 bases between. CDR3 coding DNA: TGTGCCAGCAGTGAAGCTGCCAGGAACACTGAAGCTTTCTTT. Translated: CASSEAARNTEAFF. The whole variable domain, remainder taken from reference TRBV2 and TRBJ1-1, is EPEVTQTPSHQVTQMGQEVILRCVPISNHLYFYWYRQILGQKVEFLVSFYNNEISEKSEIFDDQFSVERPDGSNFTLKIRSTKLEDSAMYFCASSEAARNTEAFFGQGTRLTVV.

The chain carries TRBV6-2 or TRBV6-3 and TRBJ2-1; TRBD1 agrees at 9 bases. The CDR3 totals 17 residues. Looked up from germline, CDR1 is MNHEY and CDR2 is SVGEGT. The trim removed 1 base at V and 5 bases at J, leaving 9 bases unmatched. CDR3 sequence: CASSYLVGTGMDNEQFF. CDR3 nucleotide sequence: TGTGCCAGCAGTTACTTGGTGGGGACAGGGATGGACAATGAGCAGTTCTTC.

As for this clone: The germline gene is not matched at one end of the junction; a read error may be the cause. The chain couples TRBV6-5 to TRBJ2-7, with D unresolved. The CDR3 spans 13 residues. From germline, CDR1 is MNHEY and CDR2 SVGAGI. CDR3: CASSYSIGASPSF. DNA for the CDR3: TGTGCCAGCAGTTACTCGATCGGTGCCTCTCCCTCCTTC.

This clone was detected many times. The chain combines TRBV7-9 with TRBJ2-3; 13 nucleotides match TRBD2. The trim removed 4 bases at V and 6 bases at J, leaving 13 bases unmatched. This CDR3 is built from 18 residues. CDR1 SEHNR and CDR2 FQNEAQ come from the germline V gene (reference sequence). The CDR3 region is CASSSGLAGVSTSDTQYF. As DNA, the CDR3 is TGTGCCAGCAGCTCAGGACTAGCGGGGGTTTCGACGAGCGATACGCAGTATTTT.

CDR3 residues: CASSLQGALGETQYF. The DNA for the CDR3 is TGTGCCAGCAGCTTACAGGGGGCCCTGGGAGAGACCCAGTACTTC. This chain connects TRBV11-2 to TRBJ2-5, with TRBD1 identical over 8 bases. Per germline, CDR1 SGHAT and CDR2 FQNNGV. The CDR3 is made up of 15 amino acids. The V and J ends lost 2 bases and 4 bases, in that order; junction bases with no gene match: 6.

V gene TRBV4-3 combines with J gene TRBJ1-6; TRBD1 matches at 7 bases. CDR3 length: 15 residues. Germline V gives CDR1 LGHNA, CDR2 YSLEER. V was pared by 0 bases and J by 9 bases, with 5 bases of the junction left unmatched. CDR3 loop: CASSQDSAGGSPLHF. The CDR3 nucleotides are TGCGCCAGCAGCCAAGATTCGGCAGGGGGTTCACCCCTCCACTTT.

The J gene is TRBJ2-5, the V gene TRBV11-3, with D unclear. The CDR3 totals 14 residues. V dropped 2 bases and J dropped 4 bases, with 11 bases sitting between them. Germline V gene data show CDR1 as SGHNT and CDR2 as YENEEA. The CDR3 spells CASSLCLVRETQYF. The CDR3 bases are TGTGCCAGCAGCTTATGCTTGGTGAGAGAGACCCAGTACTTC.

The chain carries TRBV10-3 and TRBJ2-3; D may be TRBD2 (6 bases). Germline V CDR1 and CDR2: ENHRY, SYGVKD. Trimming removed 2 bases at V and 1 base at J, with 10 bases between. This CDR3 comprises 15 residues. The CDR3 sequence: CAISEGDSRTDTQYF. Written as DNA, the CDR3 is TGTGCCATCAGTGAGGGGGACTCCCGCACAGATACGCAGTATTTT.

This rearrangement joins TRBV29-1 to TRBJ2-1, with D possibly matching TRBD1 (6 bases). Germline loops: CDR1 SQVTM, CDR2 ANQGSEA. The CDR3 is 15 amino acids. V shed 5 bases and J shed 3 bases, with 17 bases lying between them. CDR3 in DNA: TGCAGCGTTCCCCAGGGGTTGAGTTACTACAATGAGCAGTTCTTC. Protein product: CSVPQGLSYYNEQFF.

The chain recombines TRBV28 with TRBJ2-5, with 13 nucleotides matching TRBD2. The germline V gene has CDR1 MDHEN and CDR2 SYDVKM. CDR3 size: 17 residues. Trimming took 7 bases from V and 7 from J; bases not matched to a gene: 15. The CDR3 region has the DNA TGTGCCAGCACCAACGCCGGGACTAGCGGGACCAGGGTGACCCAGTACTTC. This codes for CASTNAGTSGTRVTQYF.

The V and J genes are TRBV28 and TRBJ2-2; the match to TRBD2 covers 8 bases. The CDR3 has 15 amino acids. The germline V gene encodes CDR1 MDHEN and CDR2 SYDVKM. Germline trimming cut 2 bases from V and 1 base from J; bases unmatched to any gene: 0. CDR3: CASSLAGGNTGELFF. The CDR3 coding sequence is TGTGCCAGCAGTTTAGCGGGAGGGAACACCGGGGAGCTGTTTTTT.

V usage is TRBV6-5 and J usage is TRBJ1-6; D not resolved. The CDR3 has 14 residues. Between the trimmed V and J ends, which lost 2 bases and 5 bases, there was a span of 7 bases. The germline CDR1 and CDR2 sequences are MNHEY and SVGAGI. The CDR3: CASSYRVNNSPLHF. The CDR3 nucleotides are TGTGCCAGCAGTTACCGGGTCAATAATTCACCCCTCCACTTT.

This chain links TRBV6-5 with TRBJ1-1, with a possible D match to TRBD1 (6 bases). The V gene lost 6 bases and the J gene lost 3 bases, with 8 bases spanning the gap. The germline CDR1 and CDR2 sequences are MNHEY and SVGAGI. This CDR3 contains 12 residues. CDR3 loop: CASSQGYTEAFF. CDR3 bases: TGTGCCAGCAGCCAGGGGTACACTGAAGCTTTCTTT.

The J gene is TRBJ1-3, the V gene TRBV3-1 (or the pseudogene TRBV3-2); 7 bases fit TRBD1. The junction had 6 bases not matched to a gene; V was cut back by 4 bases and J by 3 bases. This CDR3 contains 15 residues. The germline V gene encodes CDR1 LGHDT and CDR2 YNNKEL (reference sequence). The CDR3 bases are TGTGCCAGCAGCCCTAGACAGGGTGGTGGAAACACCATATATTTT. This encodes CASSPRQGGGNTIYF.

This clone was detected only a few times. The chain links TRBV5-1 to TRBJ2-1, with TRBD1 as a possible D gene (6 bases). The germline V and J ends were trimmed by 4 bases and 9 bases, with 14 bases remaining between them. The CDR3 length is 13 residues. Germline CDR1 SGHRS, CDR2 YFSETQ. CDR3 sequence reads: CASSPGQQGEQFF. The CDR3 nucleotides are TGCGCCAGCAGCCCCGGACAACAGGGTGAGCAGTTCTTC.

The table lists this clone with a count of one. The chain links TRBV29-1 to TRBJ1-4; D is unclear. CDR1 is SQVTM, CDR2 ANQGSEA, per germline. This CDR3 has 12 residues. The ends were cut back, 7 bases at V and 8 bases at J, with 14 bases in the middle. The CDR3 reads CSGLTATEKLFF. The CDR3 bases are TGCAGCGGACTGACGGCAACGGAAAAACTGTTTTTT. Combining the CDR3 with reference TRBV29-1 and TRBJ1-4 gives the whole variable domain SAVISQKPSRDICQRGTSLTIQCQVDSQVTMMFWYRQQPGQSLTLIATANQGSEATYESGFVIDKFPISRPNLTFSTLTVSNMSPEDSSIYLCSGLTATEKLFFGSGTQLSVL.

In DNA form, the CDR3 reads TGTGCCAGCAGTTTCCAGGATCAGCCCCAGCATTTT. It is translated as CASSFQDQPQHF. The chain uses TRBV28 and TRBJ1-5; no clear D. The germline V gene encodes CDR1 MDHEN and CDR2 SYDVKM. CDR3 length: 12 residues. Trimming shortened V by 3 bases and J by 5 bases, and 5 bases separated the two germline ends.